This entry lists 10 T cell receptor beta chains sequenced from one sample in a study of beta chain features in type 1 diabetes. All of the isolated RNA was reverse transcribed, so expressed TCRB transcripts were sequenced. Here immunoSEQ multiplex PCR was the method, and the copy in TCRdb shows in-frame clones only, minus some. The sample shows 600,000 to 650,000 clones, 15% of them seen only once. Sequenced input: naive CD4+ T cells from blood. The receptors originated from a man aged 18 to 30 in good health.

This clone was observed a handful of times. This chain's CDR3 is CAWLRDNSPLHF. In nucleotides, the CDR3 is TGTGCCTGGTTGAGGGATAATTCACCCCTCCACTTT. The chain is built from TRBV30 and TRBJ1-6; no clear D gene. Germline lookup yields CDR1 GTSNPN and CDR2 SVGIG (reference sequence). V was cut by 5 bases and J by 5 bases, with 7 bases left in between. The CDR3 runs 12 residues.

This chain links TRBV19 with TRBJ2-2; D is ambiguous. This CDR3 has 14 residues. V gave up 3 bases and J gave up 1 base, with 6 bases separating them. CDR1 is LNHDA and CDR2 is SQIVND in the germline V gene (reference sequence). The CDR3 nucleotides are TGTGCCAGTAGTATGGGTGGGAACACCGGGGAGCTGTTTTTT. Protein product: CASSMGGNTGELFF.

This sequence joins TRBV7-3 and TRBJ1-1, with D possibly being TRBD1 (6 bases). The CDR3 loop spans 13 amino acids. The V gene lost 7 bases and the J gene lost 1 base, with 10 bases spanning the gap. CDR1 and CDR2 from the germline V gene are SGHTA and FQGTGA. The CDR3 nucleotides read TGTGCCAGCACTTGGACAGAGAACACTGAAGCTTTCTTT. This gives the protein CASTWTENTEAFF. The variable domain in full, completed from reference TRBV7-3 and TRBJ1-1, reads GAGVSQTPSNKVTEKGKYVELRCDPISGHTALYWYRQSLGQGPEFLIYFQGTGAADDSGLPNDRFFAVRPEGSVSTLKIQRTERGDSAVYLCASTWTENTEAFFGQGTRLTVV.

The gene calls are TRBV7-6 and TRBJ1-2; 11 bases agree with TRBD1. The length of the CDR3 is 16 residues. The V and J ends lost 1 base and 3 bases, in that order; junction bases with no gene match: 4. The V gene's germline CDR1 is SGHVS and CDR2 FNYEAQ. CDR3 protein: CASSLGTGGRDYGYTF. As DNA, the CDR3 is TGTGCCAGCAGCTTAGGGACAGGGGGCCGGGACTATGGCTACACCTTC.

Worth noting for this clone: The sample has other DNA sequences that encode this CDR3 too. The chain combines TRBV5-1 with TRBJ1-5; D gene ambiguous. Germline CDR1 is SGHRS and CDR2 is YFSETQ. The CDR3 contains 15 residues. V lost 0 bases to trimming and J lost 0 bases, with 7 bases between them. CDR3 protein: CASSLVPDSNQPQHF. CDR3 nucleotide sequence: TGCGCCAGCAGCTTGGTCCCGGATAGCAATCAGCCCCAGCATTTT.

In this sample, this clone turned up a few times. CDR3 nucleotides: TGTGCCATCAGTGAGTCGCATGAGAGCACCGGGGAGCTGTTTTTT. Translation: CAISESHESTGELFF. This rearrangement joins TRBV10-3 to TRBJ2-2, with D uncertain. Germline V gene data show CDR1 as ENHRY and CDR2 as SYGVKD. V shed 0 bases and J shed 4 bases, with 9 bases lying between them. CDR3 length: 15 residues.

This clone has only a few counts. V and J are TRBV28 and TRBJ1-5, with a weak D call TRBD1 (6 bases). The CDR3 totals 16 residues. Trimming took off 6 bases at V and 3 bases at J, with 18 bases between the two ends. CDR1 is MDHEN and CDR2 is SYDVKM in the germline V gene. The CDR3 sequence: CASSPGGGPPNQPQHF. The CDR3 nucleotides are TGTGCCAGCAGCCCGGGGGGCGGGCCGCCCAATCAGCCCCAGCATTTT.

This chain links TRBV5-4 with TRBJ2-3, with 8 positions matching TRBD1. This CDR3 is 16 amino acids long. Germline CDR1 and CDR2: SGHNT and YYREEE (reference sequence). V was clipped by 4 bases and J by 10 bases; unmatched bases: 17. As DNA, the CDR3 is TGTGCCAGCAGCCCGCCGGGCAGGGGGCGTCAGAAGGCGCAGTATTTT. As protein: CASSPPGRGRQKAQYF.

V and J are TRBV7-3 and TRBJ2-5; D is unresolved. Germline assignment: CDR1 SGHTA and CDR2 FQGTGA. V lost 2 bases and J lost 1, with 8 bases in between. This CDR3 has 14 amino acids. The CDR3 DNA follows: TGTGCCAGCAGCTTAGGTGGTTTCCAAGAGACCCAGTACTTC. Translating it yields CASSLGGFQETQYF.

J is TRBJ2-7 and V is TRBV25-1; possible D gene TRBD1, 5 bases. This CDR3 has 16 amino acids. From germline, CDR1 is MGHDK and CDR2 SYGVNS. V gave up 3 bases and J gave up 0 bases, with 15 bases separating them. The CDR3 DNA is TGTGCCAGCAGTGACTGGGGCAGCCCCAGCTCCTACGAGCAGTACTTC. Its translation is CASSDWGSPSSYEQYF.